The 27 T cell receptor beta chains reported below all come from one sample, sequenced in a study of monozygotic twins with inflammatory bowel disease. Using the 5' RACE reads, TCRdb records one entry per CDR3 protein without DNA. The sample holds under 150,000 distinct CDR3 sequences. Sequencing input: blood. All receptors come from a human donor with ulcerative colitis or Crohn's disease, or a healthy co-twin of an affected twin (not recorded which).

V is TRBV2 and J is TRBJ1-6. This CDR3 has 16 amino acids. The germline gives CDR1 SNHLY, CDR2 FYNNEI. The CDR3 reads CASSEAGSSYNSPLHF.

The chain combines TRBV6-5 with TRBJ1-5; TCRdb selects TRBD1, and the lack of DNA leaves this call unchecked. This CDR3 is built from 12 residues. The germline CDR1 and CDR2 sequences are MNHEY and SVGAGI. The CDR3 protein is CASSTGNQPQHF.

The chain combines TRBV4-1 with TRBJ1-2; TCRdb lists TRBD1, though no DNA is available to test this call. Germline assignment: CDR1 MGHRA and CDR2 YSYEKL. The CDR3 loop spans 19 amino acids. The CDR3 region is CASSHKLGDRGAFNYGYTF.

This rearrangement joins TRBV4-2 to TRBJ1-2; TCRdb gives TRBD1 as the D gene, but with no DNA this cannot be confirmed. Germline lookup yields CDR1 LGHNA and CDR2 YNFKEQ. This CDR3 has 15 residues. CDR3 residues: CASSQDPYRGYGYTF.

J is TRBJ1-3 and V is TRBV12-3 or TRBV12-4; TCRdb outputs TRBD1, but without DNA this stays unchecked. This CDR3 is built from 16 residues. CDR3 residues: CASSLRGNPSGNTIYF.

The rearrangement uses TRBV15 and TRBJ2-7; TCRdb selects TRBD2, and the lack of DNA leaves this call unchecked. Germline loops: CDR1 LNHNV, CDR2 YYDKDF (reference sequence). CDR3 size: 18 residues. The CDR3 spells CATSNPVGRGGRSYEQYF. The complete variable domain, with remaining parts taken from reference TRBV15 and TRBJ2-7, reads DAMVIQNPRYQVTQFGKPVTLSCSQTLNHNVMYWYQQKSSQAPKLLFHYYDKDFNNEADTPDNFQSRRPNTSFCFLDIRSPGLGDTAMYLCATSNPVGRGGRSYEQYFGPGTRLTVT.

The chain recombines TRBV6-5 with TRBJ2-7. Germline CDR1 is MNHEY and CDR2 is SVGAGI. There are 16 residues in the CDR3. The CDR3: CASSYSAGQVSYEQYF.

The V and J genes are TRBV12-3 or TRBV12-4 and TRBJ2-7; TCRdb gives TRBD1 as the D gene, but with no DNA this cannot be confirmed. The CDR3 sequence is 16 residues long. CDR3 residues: CASSRGQAAHSYEQYF.

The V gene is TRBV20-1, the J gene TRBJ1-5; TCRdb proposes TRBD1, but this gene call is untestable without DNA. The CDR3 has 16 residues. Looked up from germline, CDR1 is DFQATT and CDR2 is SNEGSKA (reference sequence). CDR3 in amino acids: CSARQGEGLLNQPQHF.

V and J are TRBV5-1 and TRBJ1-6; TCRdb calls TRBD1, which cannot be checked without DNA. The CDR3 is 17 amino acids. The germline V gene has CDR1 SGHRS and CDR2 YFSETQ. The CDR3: CASSFGYRGLFISPLHF.

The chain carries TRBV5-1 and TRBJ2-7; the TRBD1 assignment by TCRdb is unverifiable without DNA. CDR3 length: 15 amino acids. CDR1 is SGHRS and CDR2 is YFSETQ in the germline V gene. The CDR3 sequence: CASSLVQGSSYEQYF.

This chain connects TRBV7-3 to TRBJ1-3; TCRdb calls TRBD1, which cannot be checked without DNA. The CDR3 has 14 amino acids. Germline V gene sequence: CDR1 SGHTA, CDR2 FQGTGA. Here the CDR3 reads CASGTGVSGNTIYF.

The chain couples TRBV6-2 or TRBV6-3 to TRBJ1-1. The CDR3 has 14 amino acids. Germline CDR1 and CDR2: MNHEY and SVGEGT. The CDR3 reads CASSYRQTNTEAFF.

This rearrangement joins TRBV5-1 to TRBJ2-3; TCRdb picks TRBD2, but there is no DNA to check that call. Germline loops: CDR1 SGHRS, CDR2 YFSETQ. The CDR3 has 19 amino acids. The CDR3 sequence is CASSLAGTSGGTKADTQYF.

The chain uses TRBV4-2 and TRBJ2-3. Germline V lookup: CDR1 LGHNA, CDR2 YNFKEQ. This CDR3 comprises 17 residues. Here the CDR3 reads CASSQHYPIEGTDTQYF.

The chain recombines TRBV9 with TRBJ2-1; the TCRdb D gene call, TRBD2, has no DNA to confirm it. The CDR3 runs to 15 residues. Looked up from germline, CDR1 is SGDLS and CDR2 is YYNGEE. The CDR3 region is CASSVAGLALNEQFF.

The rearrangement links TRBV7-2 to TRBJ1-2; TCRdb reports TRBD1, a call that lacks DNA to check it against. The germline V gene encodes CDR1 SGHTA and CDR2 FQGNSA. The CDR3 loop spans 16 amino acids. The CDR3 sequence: CASSLKFDRRSYGYTF.

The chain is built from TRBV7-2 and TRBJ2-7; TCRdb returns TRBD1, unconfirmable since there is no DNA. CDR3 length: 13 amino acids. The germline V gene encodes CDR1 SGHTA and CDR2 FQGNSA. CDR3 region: CASSHPTGDEQYF.

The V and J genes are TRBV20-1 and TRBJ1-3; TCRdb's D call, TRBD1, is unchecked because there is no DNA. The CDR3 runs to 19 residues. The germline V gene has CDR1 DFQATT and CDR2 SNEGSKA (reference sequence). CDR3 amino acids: CSAPNRGFTGAYSGNTIYF.

Here the CDR3 reads CASSELAGGTLSSYNEQFF. The V call is TRBV25-1, the J call TRBJ2-1; the TRBD2 assignment by TCRdb is unverifiable without DNA. The V gene's germline CDR1 is MGHDK and CDR2 SYGVNS. The CDR3 spans 19 residues.

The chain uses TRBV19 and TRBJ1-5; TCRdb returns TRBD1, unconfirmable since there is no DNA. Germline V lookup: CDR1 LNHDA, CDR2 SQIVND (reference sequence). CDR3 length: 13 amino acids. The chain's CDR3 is CASKQDSNQPQHF.

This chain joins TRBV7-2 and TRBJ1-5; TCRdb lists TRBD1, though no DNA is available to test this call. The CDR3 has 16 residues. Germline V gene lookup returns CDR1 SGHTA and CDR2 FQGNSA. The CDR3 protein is CASSLFDRGMDQPQHF.

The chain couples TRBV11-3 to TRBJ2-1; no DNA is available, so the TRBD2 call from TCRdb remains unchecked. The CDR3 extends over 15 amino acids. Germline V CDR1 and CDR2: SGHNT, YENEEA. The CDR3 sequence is CASSLDGGPWGRQFF.

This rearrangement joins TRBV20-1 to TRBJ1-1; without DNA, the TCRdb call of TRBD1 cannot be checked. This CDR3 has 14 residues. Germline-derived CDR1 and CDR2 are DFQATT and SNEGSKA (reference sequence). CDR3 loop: CSTRAPTGATEAFF.

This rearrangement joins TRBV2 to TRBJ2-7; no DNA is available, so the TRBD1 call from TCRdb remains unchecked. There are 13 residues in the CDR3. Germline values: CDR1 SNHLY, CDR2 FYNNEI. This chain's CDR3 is CASQDRYLGEQYF.

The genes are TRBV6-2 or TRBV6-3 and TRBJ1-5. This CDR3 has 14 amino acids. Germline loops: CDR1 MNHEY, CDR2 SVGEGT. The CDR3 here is CASSYVNQNQPQHF.

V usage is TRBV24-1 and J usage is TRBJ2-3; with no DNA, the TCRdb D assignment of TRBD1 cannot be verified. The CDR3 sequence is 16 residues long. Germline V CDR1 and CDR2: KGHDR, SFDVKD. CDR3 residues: CATSDLPTGAVDTQYF.